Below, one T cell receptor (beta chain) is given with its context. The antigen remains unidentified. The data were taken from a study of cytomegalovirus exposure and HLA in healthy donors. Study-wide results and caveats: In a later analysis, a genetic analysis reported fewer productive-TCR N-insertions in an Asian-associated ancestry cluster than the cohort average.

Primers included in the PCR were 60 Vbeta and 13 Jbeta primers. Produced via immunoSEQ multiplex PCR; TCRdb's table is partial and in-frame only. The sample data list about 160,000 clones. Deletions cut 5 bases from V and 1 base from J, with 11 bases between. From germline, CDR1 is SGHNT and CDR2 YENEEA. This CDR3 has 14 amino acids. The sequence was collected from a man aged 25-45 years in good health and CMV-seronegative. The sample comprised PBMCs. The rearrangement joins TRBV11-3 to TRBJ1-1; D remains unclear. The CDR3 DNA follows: TGTGCCAGCAGCCTTTCCGGCGGGAACACTGAAGCTTTCTTT. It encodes CASSLSGGNTEAFF.